The present TCR beta chain was sequenced within a study of radiotherapy plus CTLA-4 blockade in lung cancer. TCRdb's copy holds only in-frame clones and misses some; the assay was immunoSEQ multiplex PCR. The sample consists of tens of thousands of clones, 60% to 80% of them appearing once. This CDR3 is built from 14 residues. Trimming removed 3 bases at V and 5 bases at J, with 14 bases between. Germline V CDR1 and CDR2: SGDLS, YYNGEE. The sequence was obtained from a human donor with non-small cell lung cancer that progressed on radiotherapy plus ipilimumab. The V and J genes are TRBV9 and TRBJ2-5; TRBD2 might be the D (6 bases). The specimen was peripheral blood, collected from a patient treated with radiotherapy plus ipilimumab. The CDR3 nucleotides read TGTGCCAGCAGCGCGGCGGCGGGGAGGGAGACCCAGTACTTC. Its protein product is CASSAAAGRETQYF.